The source of this T cell receptor beta chain is a study of CD8 T cells in Susac syndrome. Germline-derived CDR1 and CDR2 are SGHRS and YFSETQ. This CDR3 is built from 14 residues. V lost 0 bases, J lost 9 bases, and 13 bases lay in between. Random hexamers were used to reverse transcribe the RNA input (about 0.5 to 1 ug). Via MiXCR, TCRdb re-called the immunoSEQ multiplex PCR reads, giving one row per CDR3 protein. Found here are about 210,000 distinct CDR3 sequences, 95% of them singletons; the top ten hold 0.08% to 0.095%. The chain has TRBV5-1 and TRBJ1-5; D not certain. The sequence derives from a human donor with multiple sclerosis. Sequenced material: CD4+ T cells from PBMCs. CDR3 protein: CASSLVPKDAPQHF. As DNA, the CDR3 is TGCGCCAGCAGCTTGGTCCCGAAGGACGCGCCCCAGCATTTT.